This T cell receptor (beta chain) was identified during a study of blood T cell repertoires in COVID-19. Study details: Samples representing acute and convalescent COVID-19 were sourced from the United States, Italy and Spain. PBMCs, B-cell-depleted T cells, or T cells were the source of the cDNA or gDNA that made up the material.

Exposed enrollees encountered a COVID-19 case at some point within 2 weeks before study entry. The germline V gene encodes CDR1 SGHTA and CDR2 FQGNSA. This CDR3 is 15 amino acids long. Germline trimming cut 7 bases from V and 1 base from J; bases unmatched to any gene: 3. Study processing details: It was from reference gene primer amplification that nucleated cell counts were estimated. Data came from immunoSEQ multiplex PCR; TCRdb stores just in-frame clones and leaves some out. The D gene and trimming were derived from the DNA, and the V and J assignments and clone size from that table. In the table there are 270,000 or so clones, approximately 81% of which are singletons.

The clonotype was recovered from a woman in her 50s who had been exposed to COVID-19. V and J are TRBV7-2 and TRBJ2-2; 10 nucleotides align to TRBD2. The sequencing input was PBMCs or T cells enriched from blood (not recorded which). This CDR3 reads CASTSSGGNTGELFF. The DNA of the CDR3 is TGTGCCAGCACCTCTAGCGGGGGGAACACCGGGGAGCTGTTTTTT.